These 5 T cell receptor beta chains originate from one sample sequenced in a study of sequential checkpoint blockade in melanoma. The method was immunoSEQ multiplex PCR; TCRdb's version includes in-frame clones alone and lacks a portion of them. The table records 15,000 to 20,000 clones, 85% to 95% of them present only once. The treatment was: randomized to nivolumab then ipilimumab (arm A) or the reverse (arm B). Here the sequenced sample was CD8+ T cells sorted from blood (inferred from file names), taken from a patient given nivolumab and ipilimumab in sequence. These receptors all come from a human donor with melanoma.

The CDR3 region is CASSMTGPQPQHF. The CDR3 nucleotides read TGTGCCAGCTCAATGACAGGGCCTCAGCCCCAGCATTTT. The V call is TRBV18, the J call TRBJ1-5; 7 nucleotides line up with TRBD1. V shed 5 bases, J shed 6 bases, and the junction held 4 bases outside the gene matches. This CDR3 comprises 13 residues. The germline V gene encodes CDR1 KGHSH and CDR2 LQKENI.

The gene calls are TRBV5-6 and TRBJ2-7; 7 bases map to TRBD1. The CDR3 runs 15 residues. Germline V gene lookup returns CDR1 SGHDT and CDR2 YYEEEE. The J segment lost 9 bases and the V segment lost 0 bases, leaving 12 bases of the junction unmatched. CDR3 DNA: TGTGCCAGCAGCTTGGCTGGGGGACAGCCTTATTTGCAGTACGTC. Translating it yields CASSLAGGQPYLQYV.

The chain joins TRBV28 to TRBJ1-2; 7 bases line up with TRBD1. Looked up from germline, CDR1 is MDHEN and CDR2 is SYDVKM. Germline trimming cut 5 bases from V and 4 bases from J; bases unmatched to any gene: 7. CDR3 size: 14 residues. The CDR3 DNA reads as TGTGCCAGCAGTCCCCCCGGGACAGCCTATGGCTACACCTTC. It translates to CASSPPGTAYGYTF.

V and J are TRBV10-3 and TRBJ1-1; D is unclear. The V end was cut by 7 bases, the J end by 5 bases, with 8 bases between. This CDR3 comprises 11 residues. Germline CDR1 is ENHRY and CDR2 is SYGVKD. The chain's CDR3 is CAITEGTEAFF. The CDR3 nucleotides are TGTGCCATCACGGAGGGAACTGAAGCTTTCTTT.

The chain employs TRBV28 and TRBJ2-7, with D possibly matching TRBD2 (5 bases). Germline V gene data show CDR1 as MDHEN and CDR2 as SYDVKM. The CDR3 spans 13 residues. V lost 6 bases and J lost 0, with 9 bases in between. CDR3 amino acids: CASREGSSYEQYF. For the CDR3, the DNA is TGTGCCAGCAGGGAAGGGAGCTCCTACGAGCAGTACTTC.